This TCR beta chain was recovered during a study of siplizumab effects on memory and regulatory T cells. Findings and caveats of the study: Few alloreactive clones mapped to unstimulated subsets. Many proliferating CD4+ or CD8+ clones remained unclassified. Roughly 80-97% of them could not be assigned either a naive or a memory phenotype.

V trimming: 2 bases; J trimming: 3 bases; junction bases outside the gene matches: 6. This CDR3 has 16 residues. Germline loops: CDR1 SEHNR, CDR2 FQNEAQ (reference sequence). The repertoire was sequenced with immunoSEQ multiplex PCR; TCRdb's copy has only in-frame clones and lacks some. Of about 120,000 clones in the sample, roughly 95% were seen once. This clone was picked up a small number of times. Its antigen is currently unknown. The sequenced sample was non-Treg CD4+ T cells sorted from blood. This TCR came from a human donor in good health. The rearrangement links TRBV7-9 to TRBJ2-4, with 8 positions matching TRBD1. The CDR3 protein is CASSLNRGIGKNIQYF. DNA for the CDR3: TGTGCCAGCAGCTTAAACAGGGGGATAGGCAAAAACATTCAGTACTTC.